These T cell receptor beta chains were read from a single sample in a study of blood T cell repertoires in COVID-19. Some clones are missing from TCRdb's copy, which holds only in-frame ones; the method was immunoSEQ multiplex PCR. This sample has around 160,000 clones, with more than 75% found just once. The sequenced sample consisted of peripheral blood. The receptor set was obtained from a man between 18 and 35 years old with acute or convalescent COVID-19. Each CDR3 is given with its conserved first and last residue. A D gene is named only where the DNA matches it firmly. The size of a clone is reported for some rows only, either as once, few or many, or as a class for expanded clones.

CASSDRGGELFF,TGTGCCAGCAGTGATCGAGGCGGGGAGCTGTTTTTT,once,TRBJ2-2,NA,TRBV6-4
CAGGMIISSGPYNEQFF,TGTGCCGGAGGGATGATTATTAGCTCGGGGCCCTACAATGAGCAGTTCTTC,NA,TRBJ2-1,NA,TRBV30
CASSLEGSGGPYNEQFF,TGCGCCAGCAGCTTGGAGGGTAGCGGGGGGCCATACAATGAGCAGTTCTTC,NA,TRBJ2-1,TRBD2,TRBV5-1
CASRTDRGRDGYTF,TGTGCCAGCAGGACTGACAGGGGACGGGATGGCTACACCTTC,NA,TRBJ1-2,TRBD1,TRBV5-6
CASSFGTGERETQYF,TGCGCCAGCAGCTTCGGGACAGGGGAACGGGAGACCCAGTACTTC,NA,TRBJ2-5,TRBD1,TRBV5-1
CASSRSPGQGYEQYF,TGTGCCAGCAGCCGATCGCCGGGACAGGGCTACGAGCAGTACTTC,once,TRBJ2-7,TRBD1,TRBV7-9
CASSLSVTANYGYTF,TGTGCCAGCAGCTTGTCGGTCACAGCAAACTATGGCTACACCTTC,NA,TRBJ1-2,NA,TRBV5-5
CASSSRMTGLNEKLFF,TGTGCCAGCAGCTCTCGAATGACAGGACTGAATGAAAAACTGTTTTTT,NA,TRBJ1-4,NA,TRBV4-2
CASSYSLSQPQHF,TGTGCCAGCAGTTACTCTCTCTCTCAGCCCCAGCATTTT,NA,TRBJ1-5,NA,TRBV6-2/TRBV6-3
CASSSPGGAGYGYTF,TGTGCCAGCAGTTCCCCGGGGGGGGCAGGCTATGGCTACACCTTC,NA,TRBJ1-2,NA,TRBV6-2/TRBV6-3
CASSHVDSYNEQFF,TGTGCCAGCAGCCATGTGGACAGTTACAATGAGCAGTTCTTC,NA,TRBJ2-1,NA,TRBV14
CASSLGQYEQYF,TGTGCCAGCAGCTTAGGACAGTACGAGCAGTACTTC,NA,TRBJ2-7,NA,TRBV5-6
CASSLDDSRDTEAFF,TGCGCCAGCAGCTTGGACGACAGCCGTGACACTGAAGCTTTCTTT,NA,TRBJ1-1,NA,TRBV5-1
CATSRGQGEGELFF,TGTGCCACCAGCAGAGGGCAGGGTGAGGGGGAGCTGTTTTTT,few,TRBJ2-2,NA,TRBV15
CASSSWGQGNTEAFF,TGTGCCAGCAGCTCTTGGGGACAGGGAAACACTGAAGCTTTCTTT,NA,TRBJ1-1,TRBD1,TRBV7-9
CASNAGGLVYGYTF,TGTGCCAGTAACGCAGGGGGCCTCGTCTATGGCTACACCTTC,NA,TRBJ1-2,TRBD1,TRBV19
CAWSRGTEAFF,TGTGCCTGGAGTCGGGGGACTGAAGCTTTCTTT,once,TRBJ1-1,NA,TRBV30
CASSYSGPHEQYF,TGTGCCAGCAGTTACTCGGGGCCCCACGAGCAGTACTTC,once,TRBJ2-7,NA,TRBV6-5
CASSVAGYMNTEAFF,TGTGCCAGCAGCGTAGCAGGTTACATGAACACTGAAGCTTTCTTT,NA,TRBJ1-1,NA,TRBV9
CATSRDFPPRTGTSWVF,TGTGCCACCAGCAGAGATTTCCCGCCCAGGACAGGAACCTCCTGGGTTTTT,NA,TRBJ1-3,TRBD1,TRBV15
CASSYGQTYGYTF,TGCGCCAGCAGCTATGGACAGACCTATGGCTACACCTTC,NA,TRBJ1-2,NA,TRBV5-1
CASSQGRGEQYF,TGTGCCAGCAGCCAAGGACGGGGCGAGCAGTACTTC,once,TRBJ2-7,NA,TRBV3-1/TRBV3-2
CASSEWGRPTTEAFF,TGTGCCAGCAGTGAATGGGGCAGACCTACGACTGAAGCTTTCTTT,NA,TRBJ1-1,NA,TRBV25-1
CASSVGRLAGDEQYF,TGTGCCAGCAGCGTAGGTAGACTAGCGGGGGACGAGCAGTACTTC,NA,TRBJ2-7,TRBD2,TRBV9
CASKGQLYSNQPQHF,TGTGCCAGCAAGGGACAGTTGTATAGCAATCAGCCCCAGCATTTT,NA,TRBJ1-5,TRBD1,TRBV19
CASSSTGTGRETQYF,TGTGCCAGCAGCTCGACCGGGACAGGGCGAGAGACCCAGTACTTC,NA,TRBJ2-5,TRBD1,TRBV3-1/TRBV3-2
CASSERQGARETQYF,TGTGCCAGCAGTGAACGACAGGGGGCGCGGGAGACCCAGTACTTC,NA,TRBJ2-5,TRBD1,TRBV6-1
CASSEQLFTDTQYF,TGTGCCAGCAGTGAACAGCTCTTCACAGATACGCAGTATTTT,NA,TRBJ2-3,NA,TRBV6-4
CASSLYGTGGTEAFF,TGTGCCAGCAGTTTATATGGGACAGGGGGCACTGAAGCTTTCTTT,NA,TRBJ1-1,TRBD1,TRBV27
CASSSTGGHTEAFF,TGCGCCAGCAGTTCGACTGGAGGGCACACTGAAGCTTTCTTT,NA,TRBJ1-1,NA,TRBV5-1
CASNTTPSYGYTF,TGTGCCAGCAACACAACCCCCTCCTATGGCTACACCTTC,NA,TRBJ1-2,NA,TRBV28
CASSADSRGLPVEAFF,TGCGCCAGCAGCGCGGACTCTCGAGGGCTGCCAGTTGAAGCTTTCTTT,NA,TRBJ1-1,NA,TRBV5-1
CASSLNRQGTDTQYF,TGTGCCAGCAGCTTAAATCGACAGGGAACAGATACGCAGTATTTT,NA,TRBJ2-3,TRBD1,TRBV7-8
CASSRELDSYNEQFF,TGTGCCAGCAGCCGCGAATTGGACAGTTACAATGAGCAGTTCTTC,NA,TRBJ2-1,NA,TRBV5-6
CASSATSGRGNEQFF,TGTGCCAGCAGCGCCACTAGCGGGAGGGGAAATGAGCAGTTCTTC,NA,TRBJ2-1,TRBD2,TRBV9
CASSRTSGGYNEQFF,TGTGCCAGCAGTAGGACTAGCGGGGGATACAATGAGCAGTTCTTC,NA,TRBJ2-1,TRBD2,TRBV6-4
CASSFSGNTGELFF,TGTGCCAGCAGCTTTAGCGGGAACACCGGGGAGCTGTTTTTT,NA,TRBJ2-2,NA,TRBV5-4
CSVSQRLRQDGYTF,TGCAGCGTTTCACAGCGACTCAGACAGGATGGCTACACCTTC,NA,TRBJ1-2,NA,TRBV29-1
CASSSRGIGSTEAFF,TGCGCCAGCAGCTCCAGGGGTATAGGGTCCACTGAAGCTTTCTTT,NA,TRBJ1-1,NA,TRBV5-1
CASIDRNTEAFF,TGTGCCAGTATCGACAGGAACACTGAAGCTTTCTTT,NA,TRBJ1-1,NA,TRBV19
CASSTGEGTDTQYF,TGCGCCAGCAGCACGGGAGAGGGCACAGATACGCAGTATTTT,NA,TRBJ2-3,NA,TRBV5-1
CASSDARAPTDTQYF,TGTGCCAGCAGTGACGCCCGAGCCCCCACAGATACGCAGTATTTT,NA,TRBJ2-3,NA,TRBV25-1
CSASTGLDTEAFF,TGCAGTGCTAGTACAGGGTTGGACACTGAAGCTTTCTTT,NA,TRBJ1-1,NA,TRBV20-1
CASSASGQAINQPQHF,TGTGCCAGCAGCGCTTCGGGACAGGCGATCAATCAGCCCCAGCATTTT,NA,TRBJ1-5,TRBD1,TRBV7-8
CATSDQGSNQPQHF,TGTGCCACCAGTGATCAGGGCAGCAATCAGCCCCAGCATTTT,NA,TRBJ1-5,NA,TRBV24-1
CATSDPIVGSGSNTGELFF,TGTGCCACCAGTGACCCAATAGTAGGTAGCGGGAGCAACACCGGGGAGCTGTTTTTT,NA,TRBJ2-2,TRBD2,TRBV24-1
CASRKEEGMNTEAFF,TGTGCCAGCAGGAAAGAGGAGGGGATGAACACTGAAGCTTTCTTT,NA,TRBJ1-1,NA,TRBV2
CATSDTRTGDDGYTF,TGTGCCACCAGTGATACCCGGACAGGGGACGATGGCTACACCTTC,few,TRBJ1-2,TRBD1,TRBV24-1
CASSSLGRGGSYNEQFF,TGCGCCAGCAGCTCTCTAGGACGGGGGGGCTCCTACAATGAGCAGTTCTTC,once,TRBJ2-1,TRBD2,TRBV5-1